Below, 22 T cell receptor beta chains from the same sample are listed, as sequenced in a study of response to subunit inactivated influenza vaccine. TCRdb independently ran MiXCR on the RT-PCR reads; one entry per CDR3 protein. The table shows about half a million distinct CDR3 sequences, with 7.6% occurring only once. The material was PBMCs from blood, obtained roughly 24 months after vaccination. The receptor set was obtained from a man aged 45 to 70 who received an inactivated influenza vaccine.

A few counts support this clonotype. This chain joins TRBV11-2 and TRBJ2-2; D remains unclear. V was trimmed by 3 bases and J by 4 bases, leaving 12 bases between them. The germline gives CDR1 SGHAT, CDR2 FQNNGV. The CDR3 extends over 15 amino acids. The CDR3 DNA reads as TGTGCCAGCAGCTTGGGCCAGGTGCGCACCGGGGAGCTGTTTTTT. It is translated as CASSLGQVRTGELFF.

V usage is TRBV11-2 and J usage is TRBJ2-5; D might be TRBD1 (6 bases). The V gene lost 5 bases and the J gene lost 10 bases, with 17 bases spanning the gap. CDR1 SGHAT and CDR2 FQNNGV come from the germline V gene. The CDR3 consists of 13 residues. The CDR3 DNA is TGTGCCAGCAGCCAGGGGCTCGGGGTGGACCAGTACTTC. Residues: CASSQGLGVDQYF.

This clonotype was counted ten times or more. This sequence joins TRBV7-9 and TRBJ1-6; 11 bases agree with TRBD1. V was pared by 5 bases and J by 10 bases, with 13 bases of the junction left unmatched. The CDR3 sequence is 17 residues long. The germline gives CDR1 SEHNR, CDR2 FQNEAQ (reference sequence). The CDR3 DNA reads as TGTGCCAGCAGCCTTCCGATAAAGGGACAGGGGGACTCACCCCTCCACTTT. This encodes CASSLPIKGQGDSPLHF.

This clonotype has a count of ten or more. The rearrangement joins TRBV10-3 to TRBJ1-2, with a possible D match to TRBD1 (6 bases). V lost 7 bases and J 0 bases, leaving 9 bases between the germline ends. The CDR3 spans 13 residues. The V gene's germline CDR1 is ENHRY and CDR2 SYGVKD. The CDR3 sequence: CAITGQTNYGYTF. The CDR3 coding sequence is TGTGCCATCACCGGACAGACTAACTATGGCTACACCTTC.

The CDR3 loop reads CSTFPGQGPVYGYTF. The CDR3 DNA reads as TGCAGCACCTTCCCGGGACAGGGTCCTGTCTATGGCTACACCTTC. The rearrangement joins TRBV29-1 to TRBJ1-2, with 9 nucleotides matching TRBD1. Per the germline V gene, CDR1 is SQVTM and CDR2 is ANQGSEA. V trimming: 8 bases; J trimming: 4 bases; junction bases outside the gene matches: 14. CDR3 length: 15 amino acids.

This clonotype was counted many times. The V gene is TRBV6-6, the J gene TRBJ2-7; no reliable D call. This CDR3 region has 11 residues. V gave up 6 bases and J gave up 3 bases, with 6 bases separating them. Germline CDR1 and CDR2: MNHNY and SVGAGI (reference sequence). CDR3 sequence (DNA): TGTGCCAGCAGGTCCAGCTACGAGCAGTACTTC. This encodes CASRSSYEQYF.

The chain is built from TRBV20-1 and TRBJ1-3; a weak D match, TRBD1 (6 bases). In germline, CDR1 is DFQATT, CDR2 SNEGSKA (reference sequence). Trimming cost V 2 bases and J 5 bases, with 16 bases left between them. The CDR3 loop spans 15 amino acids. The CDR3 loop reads CSARSADRIRNTIYF. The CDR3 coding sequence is TGCAGTGCTAGATCCGCCGACAGGATAAGAAACACCATATATTTT.

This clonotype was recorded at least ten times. CDR3 protein: CASSLAPAGPQYEQYF. The CDR3 region has the DNA TGTGCCAGCAGCTTAGCGCCAGCGGGTCCCCAGTACGAGCAGTACTTC. This chain connects TRBV7-2 to TRBJ2-7, with a tentative D call TRBD2 (6 bases). Trimming cost V 0 bases and J 4 bases, with 16 bases left between them. Germline loops: CDR1 SGHTA, CDR2 FQGNSA. The CDR3 has 16 amino acids.

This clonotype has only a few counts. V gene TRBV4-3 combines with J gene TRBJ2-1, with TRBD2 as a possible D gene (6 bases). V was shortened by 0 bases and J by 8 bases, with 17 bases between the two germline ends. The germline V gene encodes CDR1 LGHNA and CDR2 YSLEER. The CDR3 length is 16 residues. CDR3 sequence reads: CASSQDVAAGWDEQFF. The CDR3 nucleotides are TGCGCCAGCAGCCAAGATGTCGCGGCGGGATGGGATGAGCAGTTCTTC.

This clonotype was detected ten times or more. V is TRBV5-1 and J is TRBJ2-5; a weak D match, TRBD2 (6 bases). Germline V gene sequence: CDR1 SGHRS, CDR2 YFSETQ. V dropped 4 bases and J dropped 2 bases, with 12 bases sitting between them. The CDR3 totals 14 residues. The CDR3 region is CASSPGTQQETQYF. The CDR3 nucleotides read TGCGCCAGCAGCCCCGGGACTCAACAAGAGACCCAGTACTTC.

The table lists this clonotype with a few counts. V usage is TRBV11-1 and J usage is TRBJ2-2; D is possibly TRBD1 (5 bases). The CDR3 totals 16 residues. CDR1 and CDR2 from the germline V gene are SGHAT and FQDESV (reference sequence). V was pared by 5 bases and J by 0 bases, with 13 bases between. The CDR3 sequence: CASSLNPQANTGELFF. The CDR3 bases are TGTGCCAGCAGCCTGAATCCACAGGCGAACACCGGGGAGCTGTTTTTT.

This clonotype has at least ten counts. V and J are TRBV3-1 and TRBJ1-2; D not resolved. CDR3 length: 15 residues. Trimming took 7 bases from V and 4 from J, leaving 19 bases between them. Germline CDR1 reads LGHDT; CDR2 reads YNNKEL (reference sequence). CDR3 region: CASTSSGSVPYGYTF. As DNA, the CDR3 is TGTGCCAGCACCTCAAGTGGAAGCGTCCCCTATGGCTACACCTTC.

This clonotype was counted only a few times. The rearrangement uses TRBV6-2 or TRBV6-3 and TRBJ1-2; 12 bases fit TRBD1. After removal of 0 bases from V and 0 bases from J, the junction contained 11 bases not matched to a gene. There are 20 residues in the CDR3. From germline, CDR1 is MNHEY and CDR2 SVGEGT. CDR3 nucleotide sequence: TGTGCCAGCAGTTACTCAAACCCGGGACAGGGGGCGCGGGCTAACTATGGCTACACCTTC. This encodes CASSYSNPGQGARANYGYTF.

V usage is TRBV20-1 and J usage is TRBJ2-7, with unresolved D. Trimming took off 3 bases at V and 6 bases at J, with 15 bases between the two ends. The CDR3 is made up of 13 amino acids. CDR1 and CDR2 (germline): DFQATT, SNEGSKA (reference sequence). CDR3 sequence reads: CSASIPLLGEQYF. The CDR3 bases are TGCAGTGCTAGTATACCCCTACTTGGCGAGCAGTACTTC.

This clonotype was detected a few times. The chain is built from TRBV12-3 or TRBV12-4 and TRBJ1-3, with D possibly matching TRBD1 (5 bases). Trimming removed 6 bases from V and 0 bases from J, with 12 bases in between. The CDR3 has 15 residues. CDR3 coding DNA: TGTGCCAGCAGATTAAGGGGTAGCTCTGGAAACACCATATATTTT. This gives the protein CASRLRGSSGNTIYF.

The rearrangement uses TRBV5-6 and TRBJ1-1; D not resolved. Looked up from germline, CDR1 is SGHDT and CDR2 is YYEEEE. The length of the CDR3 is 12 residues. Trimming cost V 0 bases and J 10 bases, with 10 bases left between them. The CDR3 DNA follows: TGTGCCAGCAGCTTGGTATCCAGTGGAGCTTTCTTT. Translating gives CASSLVSSGAFF.

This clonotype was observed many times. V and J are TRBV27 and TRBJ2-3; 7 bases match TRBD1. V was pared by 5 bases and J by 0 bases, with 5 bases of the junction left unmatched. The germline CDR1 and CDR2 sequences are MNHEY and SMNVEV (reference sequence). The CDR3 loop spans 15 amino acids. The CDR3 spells CASSVTGRSTDTQYF. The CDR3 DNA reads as TGTGCCAGCAGTGTGACAGGGAGAAGCACAGATACGCAGTATTTT.

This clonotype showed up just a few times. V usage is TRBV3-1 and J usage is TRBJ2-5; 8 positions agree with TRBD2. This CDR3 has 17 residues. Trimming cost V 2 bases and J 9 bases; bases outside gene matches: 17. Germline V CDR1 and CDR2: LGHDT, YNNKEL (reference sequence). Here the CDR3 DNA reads TGTGCCAGCAGCCAATCCTACGGACTAGCCGGAGGGGTGGCCCAGTACTTC. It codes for CASSQSYGLAGGVAQYF.

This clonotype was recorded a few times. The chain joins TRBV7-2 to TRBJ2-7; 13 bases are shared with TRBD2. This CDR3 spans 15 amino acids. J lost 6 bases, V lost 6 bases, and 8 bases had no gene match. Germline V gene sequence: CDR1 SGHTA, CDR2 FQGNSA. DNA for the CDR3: TGTGCCAGCAGTAGGACTAGCGGGAGTCCAGGCGAGCAGTACTTC. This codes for CASSRTSGSPGEQYF.

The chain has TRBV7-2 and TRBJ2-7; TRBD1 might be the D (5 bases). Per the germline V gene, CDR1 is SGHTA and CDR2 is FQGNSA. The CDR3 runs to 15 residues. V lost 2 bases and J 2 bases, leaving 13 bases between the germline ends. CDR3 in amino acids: CASSLFDRAPYEQYF. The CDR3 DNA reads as TGTGCCAGCAGCTTATTCGACAGAGCCCCCTACGAGCAGTACTTC.

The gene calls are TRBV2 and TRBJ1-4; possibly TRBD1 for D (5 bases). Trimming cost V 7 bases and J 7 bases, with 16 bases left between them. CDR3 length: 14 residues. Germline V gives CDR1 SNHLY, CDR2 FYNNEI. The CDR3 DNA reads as TGTGCCAGCATTCGTGACAGCTCCGCTGAAAAACTGTTTTTT. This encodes CASIRDSSAEKLFF.

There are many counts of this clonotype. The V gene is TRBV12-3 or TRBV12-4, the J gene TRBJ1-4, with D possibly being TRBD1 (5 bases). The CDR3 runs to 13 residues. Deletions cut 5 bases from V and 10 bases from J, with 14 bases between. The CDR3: CASSAFFGGKLFF. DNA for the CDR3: TGTGCCAGCAGTGCCTTCTTTGGGGGAAAACTGTTTTTT.